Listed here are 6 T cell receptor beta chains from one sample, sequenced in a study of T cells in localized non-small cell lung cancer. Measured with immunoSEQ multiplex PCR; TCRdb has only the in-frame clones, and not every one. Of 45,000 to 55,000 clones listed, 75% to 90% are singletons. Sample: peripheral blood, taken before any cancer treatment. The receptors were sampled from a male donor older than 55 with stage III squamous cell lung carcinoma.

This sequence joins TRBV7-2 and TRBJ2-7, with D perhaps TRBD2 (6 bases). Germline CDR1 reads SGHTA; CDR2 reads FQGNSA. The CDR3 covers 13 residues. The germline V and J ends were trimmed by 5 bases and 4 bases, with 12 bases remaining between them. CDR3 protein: CASSRTEGYEQYF. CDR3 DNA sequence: TGTGCCAGCAGCCGGACGGAGGGGTACGAGCAGTACTTC.

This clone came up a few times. The CDR3, as DNA: TGTGCCAGCAGCTTGCACACTGAAGCTTTCTTT. This translates into CASSLHTEAFF. V usage is TRBV5-6 and J usage is TRBJ1-1; D not certain. Trimming left V 1 base short and J 3 bases short, with 1 base between. This CDR3 comprises 11 residues. Germline V CDR1 and CDR2: SGHDT, YYEEEE.

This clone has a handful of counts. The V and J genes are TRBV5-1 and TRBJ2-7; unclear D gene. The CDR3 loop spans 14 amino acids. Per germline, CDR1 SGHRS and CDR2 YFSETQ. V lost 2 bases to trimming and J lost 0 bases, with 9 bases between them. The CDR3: CASSFDAVSYEQYF. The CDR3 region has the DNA TGCGCCAGCAGCTTCGACGCTGTCTCCTACGAGCAGTACTTC. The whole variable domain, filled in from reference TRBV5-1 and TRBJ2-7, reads KAGVTQTPRYLIKTRGQQVTLSCSPISGHRSVSWYQQTPGQGLQFLFEYFSETQRNKGNFPGRFSGRQFSNSRSEMNVSTLELGDSALYLCASSFDAVSYEQYFGPGTRLTVT.

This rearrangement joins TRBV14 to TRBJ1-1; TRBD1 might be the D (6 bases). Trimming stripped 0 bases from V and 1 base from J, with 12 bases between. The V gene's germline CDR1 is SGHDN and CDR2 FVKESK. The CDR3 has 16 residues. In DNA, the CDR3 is TGTGCCAGCAGCCAAGAACAGGGCAGGCCGAACACTGAAGCTTTCTTT. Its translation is CASSQEQGRPNTEAFF.

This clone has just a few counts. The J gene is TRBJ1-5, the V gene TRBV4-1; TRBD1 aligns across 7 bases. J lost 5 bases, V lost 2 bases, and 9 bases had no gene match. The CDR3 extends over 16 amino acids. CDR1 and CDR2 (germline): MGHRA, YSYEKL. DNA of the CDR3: TGCGCCAGCAGCCAATACCCAGGACAGGTGGATCAGCCCCAGCATTTT. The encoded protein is CASSQYPGQVDQPQHF.

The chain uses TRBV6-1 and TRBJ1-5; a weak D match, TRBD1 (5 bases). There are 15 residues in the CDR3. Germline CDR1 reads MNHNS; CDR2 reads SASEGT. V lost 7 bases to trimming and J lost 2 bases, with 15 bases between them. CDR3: CASTTSQGGNQPQHF. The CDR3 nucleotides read TGTGCCAGCACTACGAGTCAGGGAGGCAATCAGCCCCAGCATTTT.